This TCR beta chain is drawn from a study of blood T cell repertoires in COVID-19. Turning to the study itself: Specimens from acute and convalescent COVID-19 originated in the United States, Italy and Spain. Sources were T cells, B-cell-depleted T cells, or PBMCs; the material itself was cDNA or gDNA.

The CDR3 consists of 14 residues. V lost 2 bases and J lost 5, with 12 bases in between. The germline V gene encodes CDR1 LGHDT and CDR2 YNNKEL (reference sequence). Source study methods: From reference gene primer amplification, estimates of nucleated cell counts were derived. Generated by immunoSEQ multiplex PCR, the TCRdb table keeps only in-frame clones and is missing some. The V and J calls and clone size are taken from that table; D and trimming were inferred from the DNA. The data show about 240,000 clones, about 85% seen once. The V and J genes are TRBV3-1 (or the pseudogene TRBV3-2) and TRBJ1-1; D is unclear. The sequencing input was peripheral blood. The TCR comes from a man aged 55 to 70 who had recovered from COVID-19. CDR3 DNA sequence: TGTGCCAGCAGCCAATTCATGGGGAGAACTGAAGCTTTCTTT. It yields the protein CASSQFMGRTEAFF.